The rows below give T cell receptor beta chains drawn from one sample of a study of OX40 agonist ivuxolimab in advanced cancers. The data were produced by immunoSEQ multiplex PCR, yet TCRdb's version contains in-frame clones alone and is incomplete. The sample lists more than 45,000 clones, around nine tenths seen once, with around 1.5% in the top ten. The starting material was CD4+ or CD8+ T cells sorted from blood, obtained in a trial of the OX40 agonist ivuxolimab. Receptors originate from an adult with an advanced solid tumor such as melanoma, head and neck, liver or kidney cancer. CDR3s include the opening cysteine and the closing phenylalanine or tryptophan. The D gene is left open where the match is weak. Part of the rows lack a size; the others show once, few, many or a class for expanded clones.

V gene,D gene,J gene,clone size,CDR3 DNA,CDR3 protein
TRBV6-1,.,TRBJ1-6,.,TGTGCCAGCAGTGAAGTGGAAATCAAGGATCATAATTCACCCCTCCACTTT,CASSEVEIKDHNSPLHF
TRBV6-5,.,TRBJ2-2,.,TGTGCCAGCAACGTGTTAACCGGGGAGCTGTTTTTT,CASNVLTGELFF
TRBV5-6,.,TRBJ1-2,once,TGTGCCAGCAGCTTGGTGGGTCGCCAGGTTAACTATGGCTACACCTTC,CASSLVGRQVNYGYTF
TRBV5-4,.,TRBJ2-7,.,TGTGCCAGCAGCGTGGGGAGCTCCTACGAGCAGTACTTC,CASSVGSSYEQYF
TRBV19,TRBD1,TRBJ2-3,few,TGTGCCAGTAGTATAGATCCACAGGGGGCTGGTACGCAGTATTTT,CASSIDPQGAGTQYF
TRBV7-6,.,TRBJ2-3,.,TGTGCCAGCAGCTTAGGAGGAGACACAGATACGCAGTATTTT,CASSLGGDTDTQYF
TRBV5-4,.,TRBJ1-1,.,TGTGCCAGCAGCGCCGCGGGTCAGGTAGGGACTGAAGCTTTCTTT,CASSAAGQVGTEAFF
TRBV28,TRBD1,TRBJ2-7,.,TGTGCCAGCAGTTTGGGGACAGGGGGTAACGAGCAGTACTTC,CASSLGTGGNEQYF
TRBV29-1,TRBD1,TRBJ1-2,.,TGCAGCGTGACCGGGACAGGGGGCGGCTACACCTTC,CSVTGTGGGYTF
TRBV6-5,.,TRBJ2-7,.,TGTGCCAGCAGTCGGGGCAGAGGTGAGCAGTACTTC,CASSRGRGEQYF
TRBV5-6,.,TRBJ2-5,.,TGTGCCAGCAGCTTATCAGGACGCCGGGAGACCCAGTACTTC,CASSLSGRRETQYF
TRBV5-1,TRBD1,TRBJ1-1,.,TGCGCCAGCAGAACCGGGACAGGGGGTACTGAAGCTTTCTTT,CASRTGTGGTEAFF
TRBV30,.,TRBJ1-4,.,TGTGCCTGGACATCAGGGGCGGAAGAAAAACTGTTTTTT,CAWTSGAEEKLFF
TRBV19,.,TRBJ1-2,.,TGTGCCAGTAGTATTCGGGAGGGATCCTATGGCTACACCTTC,CASSIREGSYGYTF
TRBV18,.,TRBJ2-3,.,TGTGCCAGCTCAAGTGGCCCTCGGGATACGCAGTATTTT,CASSSGPRDTQYF
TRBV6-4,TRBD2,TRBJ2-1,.,TGTGCCAGCAGTGACTTAGCGGGAGCGAACAATGAGCAGTTCTTC,CASSDLAGANNEQFF
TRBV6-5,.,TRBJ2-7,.,TGTGCCAGCAGCTCGGACTATACCTACGAGCAGTACTTC,CASSSDYTYEQYF
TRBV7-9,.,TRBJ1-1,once,TGTGCCAGCAGCCAGCGGGAGAACACTGAAGCTTTCTTT,CASSQRENTEAFF
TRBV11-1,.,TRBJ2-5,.,TGTGCCAGCAGCTTAGCGCGCAACCCCGGGGGAGAGACCCAGTACTTC,CASSLARNPGGETQYF
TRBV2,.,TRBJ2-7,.,TGTGCCAGCAGTGAAATGGCTTCAGGAACCTACGAGCAGTACTTC,CASSEMASGTYEQYF
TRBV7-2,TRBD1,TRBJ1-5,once,TGTGCCAGCAGCAAAGGGACAGCCCATAGCAATCAGCCCCAGCATTTT,CASSKGTAHSNQPQHF
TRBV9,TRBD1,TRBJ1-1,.,TGTGCCAGCAGCCCCCAGGGGGGAGGTACTGAAGCTTTCTTT,CASSPQGGGTEAFF
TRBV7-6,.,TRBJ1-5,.,TGTGCCAGCAGCTTAGCGCGTGCACCGAGCAATCAGCCCCAGCATTTT,CASSLARAPSNQPQHF
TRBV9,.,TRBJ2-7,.,TGTGCCAGCAGCGCTTCGCGGGACCCCATCTACGAGCAGTACTTC,CASSASRDPIYEQYF
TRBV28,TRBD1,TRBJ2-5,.,TGTGCCAGCAGTTTGGGCAGGGGGGAGACCCAGTACTTC,CASSLGRGETQYF
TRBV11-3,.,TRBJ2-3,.,TGTGCCAGCAGCAGGGATGAGACAGATACGCAGTATTTT,CASSRDETDTQYF
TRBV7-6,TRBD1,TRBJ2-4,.,TGTGCCAGCAGCCCCGGGACAGGGTCCAACATTCAGTACTTC,CASSPGTGSNIQYF
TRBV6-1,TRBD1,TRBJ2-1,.,TGTGCCAGCACCATGATTCGACAGGGGAATGAGCAGTTCTTC,CASTMIRQGNEQFF
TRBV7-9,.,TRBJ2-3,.,TGTGCCAGCAGCTTAGCTCTAAGGACAGATGATACGCAGTATTTT,CASSLALRTDDTQYF
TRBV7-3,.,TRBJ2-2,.,TGTGCCAGCAGCCCCAGCCCCGGGACCGGGGAGCTGTTTTTT,CASSPSPGTGELFF
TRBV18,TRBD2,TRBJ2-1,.,TGTGCCAGCTCACCAAATGCGGCGGGAGGAGGGTCCAATGAGCAGTTCTTC,CASSPNAAGGGSNEQFF
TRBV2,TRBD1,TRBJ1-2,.,TGTGCCAGCAGTTCACTACCGGGACAGACCCATGGCTACACCTTC,CASSSLPGQTHGYTF
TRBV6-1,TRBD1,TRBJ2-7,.,TGTGCCAGCAGGGACAGGGGGCTCTGGGAGCAGTACTTC,CASRDRGLWEQYF
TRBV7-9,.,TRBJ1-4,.,TGTGCCAGCAGCCCCCCCGAAAAACTGTTTTTT,CASSPPEKLFF
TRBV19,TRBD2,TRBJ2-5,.,TGTGCCAGTAGTATAGGACTAGCGGGTCACCAAGAGACCCAGTACTTC,CASSIGLAGHQETQYF
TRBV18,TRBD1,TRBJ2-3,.,TGTGCCAGCTCACCGCTCCCCCGGGACAGGGGAACAGATACGCAGTATTTT,CASSPLPRDRGTDTQYF
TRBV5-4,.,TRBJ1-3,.,TGTGCCAGCAGCAGGGACAACCGACTCTCTGGAAACACCATATATTTT,CASSRDNRLSGNTIYF
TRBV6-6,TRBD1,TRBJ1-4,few,TGTGCCAGCAGTGTTGGACAGGGGGCCGGTCAACTGTTTTTT,CASSVGQGAGQLFF
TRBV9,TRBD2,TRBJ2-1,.,TGTGCCAGCAGCGCAGTTAGCGGGGGGCCCAATGAGCAGTTCTTC,CASSAVSGGPNEQFF
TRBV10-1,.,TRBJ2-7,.,TGCGCCAGCAGTGAGATTGTTCCCCGTGTAGGCGGGTCCTACGAGCAGTACTTC,CASSEIVPRVGGSYEQYF
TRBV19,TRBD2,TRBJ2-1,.,TGTGCTTCTCGGTCAAGCGGGAGAGACTACTACAATGAGCAGTTCTTC,CASRSSGRDYYNEQFF
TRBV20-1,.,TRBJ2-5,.,TGCAGTGCTAGACAGCGGGAGACCCAGTACTTC,CSARQRETQYF
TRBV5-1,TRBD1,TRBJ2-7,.,TGCGCCAGCAGCTTGGCCGGGACAGGGATGGAGGAGCAGTACTTC,CASSLAGTGMEEQYF
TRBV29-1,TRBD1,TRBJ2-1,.,TGCAGCGTTGATCCAGGGGGTCAAACCAATGAGCAGTTCTTC,CSVDPGGQTNEQFF
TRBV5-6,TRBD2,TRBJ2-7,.,TGTGCCAGCAGCTTGGAGGCTAGCGGCGAGCAGTACTTC,CASSLEASGEQYF
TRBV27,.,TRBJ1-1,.,TGTGCCAGCAGTCTGGGCACTGAAGCTTTCTTT,CASSLGTEAFF
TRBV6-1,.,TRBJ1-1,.,TGTGCCAGCAGTGAAAGGGCCACTATGAACACTGAAGCTTTCTTT,CASSERATMNTEAFF
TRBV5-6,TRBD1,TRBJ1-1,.,TGTGCCAGCAGCCCGAGACCAGGACAGGGCCCTGAAGCTTTCTTT,CASSPRPGQGPEAFF
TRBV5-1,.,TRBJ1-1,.,TGCGCCAGCAGCTTGGAGGTGGGACGGAGTGAAGCTTTCTTT,CASSLEVGRSEAFF
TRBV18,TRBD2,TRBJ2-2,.,TGTGCCAGCTCACCCCCCCTAGCGGGAGTGGCCGGGGAGCTGTTTTTT,CASSPPLAGVAGELFF
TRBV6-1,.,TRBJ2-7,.,TGTGCCAGCAGTGAAGTTGGGACAGAGCAGTACTTC,CASSEVGTEQYF
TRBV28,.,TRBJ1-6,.,TGTGCCAGCACTCCTTGGACGGAAACGTACTATAATTCACCCCTCCACTTT,CASTPWTETYYNSPLHF
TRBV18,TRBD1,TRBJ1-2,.,TGTGCCAGCTCACCACAGACAGGGGGCGGCGGCTACACCTTC,CASSPQTGGGGYTF
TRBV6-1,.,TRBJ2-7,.,TGTGCCAGCAGAGCGGCGGGACAAGCCGGCTACGAGCAGTACTTC,CASRAAGQAGYEQYF
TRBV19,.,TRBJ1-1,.,TGTGCCAGTAATAATGGTGGGGGGTTACGAGCTTTCTTT,CASNNGGGLRAFF